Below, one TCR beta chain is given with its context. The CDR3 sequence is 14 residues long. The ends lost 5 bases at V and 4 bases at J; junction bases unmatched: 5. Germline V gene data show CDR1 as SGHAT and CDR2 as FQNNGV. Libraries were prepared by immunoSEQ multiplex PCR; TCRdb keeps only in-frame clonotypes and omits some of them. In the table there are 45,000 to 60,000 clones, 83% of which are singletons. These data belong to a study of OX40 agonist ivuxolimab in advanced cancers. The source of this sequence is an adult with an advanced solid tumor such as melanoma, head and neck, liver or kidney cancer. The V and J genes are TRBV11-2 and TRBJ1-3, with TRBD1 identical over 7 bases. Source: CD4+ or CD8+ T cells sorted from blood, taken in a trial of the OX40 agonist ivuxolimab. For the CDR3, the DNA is TGTGCCAGCAGCCCAGACAGGGACGGAAACACCATATATTTT. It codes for CASSPDRDGNTIYF.